The entry that follows covers one TCR beta chain sequence. Assay: immunoSEQ multiplex PCR; the TCRdb copy retains only in-frame clones and omits some. The table records 150,000 or so clones, approximately 90% of them present only once. This record comes from a study of control samples from healthy donors and cancer patients. The V gene end was trimmed by 4 bases and the J gene end by 6 bases; junction bases not matched to a gene: 6. CDR3 length: 15 residues. The germline CDR1 and CDR2 sequences are MNHEY and SMNVEV (reference sequence). The source of this sequence is a man younger than 45 in good health. The sequencing input was blood. The J gene is TRBJ1-5, the V gene TRBV27; 10 positions match TRBD1. The CDR3 protein is CASSSKGQGTQPQHF. CDR3 bases: TGTGCCAGCAGTTCGAAGGGACAGGGGACTCAGCCCCAGCATTTT.